This is a list of T cell receptor beta chains from one sample in a study of cytomegalovirus exposure and HLA in healthy donors. Libraries were prepared by immunoSEQ multiplex PCR; TCRdb keeps only in-frame clonotypes and omits some of them. The sample lists some 67,000 clones; 70% to 85% were seen once. Sequenced input: PBMCs. The receptors originated from a man aged 55 to 70 in good health and CMV-seropositive. Both conserved end residues are part of each CDR3. The D gene is left open where the match is weak.

CDR3aa: CASSLVSWVAPGYNEQFF; j_gene: TRBJ2-1; v_gene: TRBV5-6; d_gene: -
CDR3aa: CASSVGVNEQFF; j_gene: TRBJ2-1; v_gene: TRBV6-1; d_gene: -
CDR3aa: CASSDPLQGRQQFF; j_gene: TRBJ2-1; v_gene: TRBV6-4; d_gene: -
CDR3aa: CASSQGLGDEQFF; j_gene: TRBJ2-1; v_gene: TRBV14; d_gene: -
CDR3aa: CASSTRQGMGYTF; j_gene: TRBJ1-2; v_gene: TRBV9; d_gene: TRBD1
CDR3aa: CASSPTRQGGEKLFF; j_gene: TRBJ1-4; v_gene: TRBV16; d_gene: -
CDR3aa: CASSLVSGGIGNEQFF; j_gene: TRBJ2-1; v_gene: TRBV11-2; d_gene: -
CDR3aa: CASSFGQPSYEQYF; j_gene: TRBJ2-7; v_gene: TRBV7-2; d_gene: -
CDR3aa: CASSPDRVGTQYF; j_gene: TRBJ2-3; v_gene: TRBV14; d_gene: TRBD1
CDR3aa: CASSPQVYEQYF; j_gene: TRBJ2-7; v_gene: TRBV2; d_gene: -
CDR3aa: CASSGGGVETQYF; j_gene: TRBJ2-5; v_gene: TRBV2; d_gene: -
CDR3aa: CASSYSGRNNQPQHF; j_gene: TRBJ1-5; v_gene: TRBV6-5; d_gene: -
CDR3aa: CASSFGQGALDGYTF; j_gene: TRBJ1-2; v_gene: TRBV5-8; d_gene: TRBD1
CDR3aa: CASRSGPSSNTEAFF; j_gene: TRBJ1-1; v_gene: TRBV6-5; d_gene: -
CDR3aa: CASSPQGPSYNEQFF; j_gene: TRBJ2-1; v_gene: TRBV5-1; d_gene: -
CDR3aa: CASSFPTTGGGREQYF; j_gene: TRBJ2-7; v_gene: TRBV28; d_gene: TRBD1
CDR3aa: CASSSPTGGSEQYF; j_gene: TRBJ2-7; v_gene: TRBV5-1; d_gene: TRBD1
CDR3aa: CASFGLAGNEQFF; j_gene: TRBJ2-1; v_gene: TRBV7-9; d_gene: TRBD2
CDR3aa: CASSLAQAIVSEQYF; j_gene: TRBJ2-7; v_gene: TRBV11-3; d_gene: -
CDR3aa: CASSPRQGTYNEQFF; j_gene: TRBJ2-1; v_gene: TRBV11-3; d_gene: TRBD1
CDR3aa: CASSVSRDNEQFF; j_gene: TRBJ2-1; v_gene: TRBV2; d_gene: -
CDR3aa: CASSLERAYSPLHF; j_gene: TRBJ1-6; v_gene: TRBV2; d_gene: -
CDR3aa: CASSPGLAGTTGELFF; j_gene: TRBJ2-2; v_gene: TRBV11-1; d_gene: TRBD2
CDR3aa: CASRVLRQGLTEAFF; j_gene: TRBJ1-1; v_gene: TRBV6-6; d_gene: TRBD1
CDR3aa: CASSPGGAHNYGYTF; j_gene: TRBJ1-2; v_gene: TRBV11-2; d_gene: -
CDR3aa: CASSLERGLYQETQYF; j_gene: TRBJ2-5; v_gene: TRBV5-6; d_gene: TRBD2
CDR3aa: CASSATALENTIYF; j_gene: TRBJ1-3; v_gene: TRBV6-1; d_gene: -
CDR3aa: CASSPGLRSGETQYF; j_gene: TRBJ2-5; v_gene: TRBV5-1; d_gene: -
CDR3aa: CAISDPTSGQETQYF; j_gene: TRBJ2-5; v_gene: TRBV10-3; d_gene: TRBD2
CDR3aa: CASSLDYYEQYF; j_gene: TRBJ2-7; v_gene: TRBV5-4; d_gene: -
CDR3aa: CASSSGHEQFF; j_gene: TRBJ2-1; v_gene: TRBV27; d_gene: -
CDR3aa: CASSLGQGDQPQHF; j_gene: TRBJ1-5; v_gene: TRBV5-6; d_gene: TRBD1
CDR3aa: CASSTGPGTGGENTEAFF; j_gene: TRBJ1-1; v_gene: TRBV19; d_gene: TRBD1
CDR3aa: CAISESGGNSPLHF; j_gene: TRBJ1-6; v_gene: TRBV10-3; d_gene: -
CDR3aa: CASSPRDSGANVLTF; j_gene: TRBJ2-6; v_gene: TRBV23-1; d_gene: -
CDR3aa: CSAQQGRVAGELFF; j_gene: TRBJ2-2; v_gene: TRBV29-1; d_gene: TRBD1